These T cell receptor beta chains were read from a single sample in a study of breast tumors, draining lymph nodes, adjacent tissues. Using its own MiXCR run on the multiplex PCR reads, TCRdb lists one record per CDR3 protein. The data contain more than 100,000 distinct CDR3 sequences, more than 20% of them seen just once; the ten biggest clones take up about 2.6%. Sample: axillary lymph node tissue. These receptors came from a female donor with breast cancer. Some clones in this sample may be carry-over from other donors' samples. CDR3s include the opening cysteine and the closing phenylalanine or tryptophan. The order of the fields is J gene, clone size, D gene, V gene, CDR3 DNA, CDR3 protein. A D gene is named only where the DNA matches it firmly. Not every row has a clone size; where given, it reads once, few, many or a size class.

>TRBJ2-1|many|TRBD1|TRBV7-2
TGTGCCAGCAGCTTTCTGACAGGGGGCAACAATGAGCAGTTCTTC
CASSFLTGGNNEQFF
>TRBJ1-2|many|TRBD1|TRBV6-6
TGTGCCAGCAAAAAGACAGGGAACTATGGCTACACCTTC
CASKKTGNYGYTF
>TRBJ2-7|many|.|TRBV6-1
TGTGCCAGCAGTGAAGTGGGACTCTCCTACGAGCAGTACTTC
CASSEVGLSYEQYF
>TRBJ2-4|.|TRBD2|TRBV4-3
TGCGCCAGCAGCCGGGATAGCGGGACAGCCAAAAACATTCAGTACTTC
CASSRDSGTAKNIQYF
>TRBJ2-3|many|TRBD2|TRBV11-2
TGTGCCAGCAGCTTAGATGGTGGCGGGAGTTGGGGGACAGATACGCAGTATTTT
CASSLDGGGSWGTDTQYF
>TRBJ2-2|many|TRBD2|TRBV10-3
TGTGCCATCAGTGAGTCCCGCCCTAGCGGGACCTCGGCCACCGGGGAGCTGTTTTTT
CAISESRPSGTSATGELFF
>TRBJ2-5|many|TRBD1|TRBV9
TGTGCCAGCAGCGCTACGACAGGGGTTCAAGAGACCCAGTACTTC
CASSATTGVQETQYF
>TRBJ2-7|many|.|TRBV2
TGTGCCAGCAGTGAGGGGCCCTCCTGGAACGAGCAGTACTTC
CASSEGPSWNEQYF
>TRBJ2-5|many|TRBD2|TRBV2
TGTGCCAGCAGCACGGGGGGGGCTCCCCAAGAGACCCAGTACTTC
CASSTGGAPQETQYF
>TRBJ2-7|many|TRBD2|TRBV20-1
TGCAGTGCTAGGGACTCTAGCGGGAGGAACGTCTACGAGCAGTACTTC
CSARDSSGRNVYEQYF
>TRBJ1-6|many|TRBD1|TRBV27
TGTGCCAGCAGTGCAAACCGGGACAGGGGATCTTTATTCCCCCTCCACTTT
CASSANRDRGSLFPLHF
>TRBJ2-1|many|TRBD2|TRBV3-1
TGTGCCAGCAGCCAAGTCTTTGCGGGAGGGTTATACAATGAGCAGTTCTTC
CASSQVFAGGLYNEQFF
>TRBJ2-7|many|.|TRBV5-5
TGTGCCAGCAGCTCCAGAGGTCCCAACGAGCAGTACTTC
CASSSRGPNEQYF
>TRBJ2-6|.|.|TRBV19
TGTGCCAGTACTCCCATCCTCGGGTTCTCTGGGGCCAACGTCCTGACTTTC
CASTPILGFSGANVLTF
>TRBJ2-7|many|.|TRBV6-1
TGTGCCAGCAGTGAGGCAGGGGGGACCTACGAGCAGTACTTC
CASSEAGGTYEQYF
>TRBJ1-2|many|.|TRBV3-1
TGTGCCAGCAGCCATACGGCGGATGGCTACACCTTC
CASSHTADGYTF
>TRBJ1-6|many|.|TRBV12-5
TGTGCTAGTGGTCCGACCTCCCATTCACCCCTCCACTTT
CASGPTSHSPLHF
>TRBJ2-7|many|.|TRBV3-2
TGTGCCAGCAGCCACAGGACCGAGGACTCTGGTCGCTACGAGCAGTACTTC
CASSHRTEDSGRYEQYF
>TRBJ2-2|many|.|TRBV7-2
TGTGCCAGCAGCTTTCGTCGGGAGTGGACCGGGGAGCTGTTTTTT
CASSFRREWTGELFF
>TRBJ2-3|many|.|TRBV4-2
TGTGCCAGCAGCCAACTCCTAGAGGGACTGAGGACAGATACGCAGTATTTT
CASSQLLEGLRTDTQYF
>TRBJ1-3|.|.|TRBV18
TGTGCCAGCTCAAGCGGACAGCCTATCTCTGGAAACACCATATATTTT
CASSSGQPISGNTIYF
>TRBJ2-5|many|.|TRBV7-7
TGTGCTAGCAGCTTAGGACTTAGGGGGCGGCGGGAGGACCAAGAGACCCAGTACTTC
CASSLGLRGRREDQETQYF
>TRBJ1-4|many|.|TRBV15
TGTGCCACCAGCAGAGGCGGGGGGCCGGAAAAACTGTTTTTT
CATSRGGGPEKLFF
>TRBJ2-1|many|TRBD2|TRBV7-8
TGTGCCAGCAGCTTTGTACGCGGGAGGCCCTCAAACAATGAGCAGTTCTTC
CASSFVRGRPSNNEQFF
>TRBJ1-3|many|TRBD1|TRBV20-1
TGCAGTGCTATTCAGGGGGCTGGAAACACCATATATTTT
CSAIQGAGNTIYF
>TRBJ2-1|few|.|TRBV19
TGTGCCAGTAGTATAGATCTATGGGGTAACGAGCAGTTCTTC
CASSIDLWGNEQFF
>TRBJ2-3|.|TRBD2|TRBV11-3
TGTGCCAGCGCGGGAGAGGCGAATACGCAGTACTTT
CASAGEANTQYF
>TRBJ2-5|.|.|TRBV6-1
TGTGCCAGCACGGACCCAGGGGCGGAGACCCAGTACTTC
CASTDPGAETQYF
>TRBJ1-2|many|.|TRBV10-3
TGTGCCACCGGGACATTTAACTATGGCTACACCTTC
CATGTFNYGYTF
>TRBJ1-6|many|TRBD1|TRBV6-5
TGTGCCAGCAGACGGGACAGTAATTCACCCCTCCACTTT
CASRRDSNSPLHF
>TRBJ2-1|many|TRBD2|TRBV12-3/TRBV12-4
TGTGCCAGCAGCCGCTACGGGACTATATACAATGAGCAGTTCTTC
CASSRYGTIYNEQFF
>TRBJ2-7|.|TRBD1|TRBV28
TGTGCCAGCACTCCTTCCGGGACAGGGGCCCCCTCCTCCTACGAGCAGTGCTTC
CASTPSGTGAPSSYEQCF
>TRBJ2-7|many|.|TRBV7-9
TGTGCCAGCAGCTACCCACAGGGTTACGAGCAGTACTTC
CASSYPQGYEQYF
>TRBJ1-4|.|.|TRBV11-3
TGTGCCAGCAGCTTGTCCGGGGCTGATGAAAAACTGTTTTTT
CASSLSGADEKLFF
>TRBJ1-5|many|TRBD1|TRBV4-1
TGCGCCAGCAGCCAATACCCGGGACAGGGGGCATTACGTCAGCCCCAGCATTTT
CASSQYPGQGALRQPQHF
>TRBJ2-1|.|.|TRBV28
TGTGCCAGCAGTCGGGGTGAGCAGTTCTTC
CASSRGEQFF
>TRBJ2-1|many|.|TRBV19
TGTGCCAGTACTAGGGACCTCGGGAATGAGCAGTTCTTC
CASTRDLGNEQFF
>TRBJ2-1|many|TRBD1|TRBV24-1
TGTGCCACCAGTGATTCCGGGACAGGGAACGACAATGAGCAGTTCTTC
CATSDSGTGNDNEQFF
>TRBJ2-4|.|TRBD1|TRBV5-6
TGTGCCAGCAGCTTGTTGGCAGGGGGCGAGGGGAACATTCAGTACTTC
CASSLLAGGEGNIQYF
>TRBJ2-5|many|.|TRBV24-1
TGTGCCACCAGCGGAGCGGACACTCTGTCCCATCAAGAGACCCAGTACTTC
CATSGADTLSHQETQYF
>TRBJ2-3|many|TRBD2|TRBV9
TGTGCCAGCAGCGTAGGGGGGCTAGCGGGGTTCACAGATACGCAGTATTTT
CASSVGGLAGFTDTQYF
>TRBJ2-3|many|.|TRBV6-2/TRBV6-3
TGTGCCAGCAGTTACTCGTCTTCTACGCAGTATTTT
CASSYSSSTQYF
>TRBJ1-5|many|.|TRBV6-1
TGTGCCAGCAGTGCGAATAGCAATCAGCCCCAGCATTTT
CASSANSNQPQHF
>TRBJ2-1|.|TRBD2|TRBV28
TGTGCCAGCAGTCAGTTCCTAGCGGGAGGATTCTTC
CASSQFLAGGFF
>TRBJ1-6|many|.|TRBV6-2/TRBV6-3
TGTGCCAGCAGTTACTCCAGGGTGAGTGATTCACCCCTCCACTTT
CASSYSRVSDSPLHF
>TRBJ2-7|many|.|TRBV6-5
TGTGCCAGCAGGGGTAGCGTTCAGACGGGCGAGCAGTACTTC
CASRGSVQTGEQYF